This TCR beta chain was obtained from a study of human T cells and chemical hapten exposure. Germline loops: CDR1 MNHEY, CDR2 SVGEGT. With 4 bases removed from V and 6 bases from J, the gap between germline ends came to 22 bases. The CDR3 runs to 17 residues. There are many counts of this clonotype. The time point was: patch test 1, 2 weeks after DPC sensitization. Treatment here: therapeutic diphenylcyclopropenone sensitization with weekly scalp DPC. Each donor was an alopecia patient between 18 and 70 years of age who qualified for DPC. In TCRdb, the RACE reads were re-called with MiXCR into one record per CDR3 protein. Of about 57,000 distinct CDR3 sequences listed, roughly a tenth are singletons.

V is TRBV6-2 or TRBV6-3 and J is TRBJ1-5; weak D call: TRBD1 (5 bases). Sequencing used whole blood, obtained in connection with sensitization to the hapten diphenylcyclopropenone (DPC). The receptor comes from a woman aged 40-49 years with alopecia areata. Some clones in this sample may be carry-over from other donors' samples. The CDR3 here is CASSSTSSTGPGQPQHF. The DNA of the CDR3 is TGTGCCAGCAGTTCGACCTCCTCTACAGGACCGGGTCAGCCCCAGCATTTT.